The present TCR beta chain was sequenced within a study of blood T cell repertoires in COVID-19. Study details: Samples of COVID-19 (acute and convalescent) were obtained from the United States, Italy and Spain. From T cells, B-cell-depleted T cells, or PBMCs came the material, which was cDNA or gDNA.

The trim removed 4 bases at V and 7 bases at J, leaving 9 bases unmatched. CDR3 length: 15 amino acids. CDR1 and CDR2 from the germline V gene are MGHRA and YSYEKL. Using immunoSEQ multiplex PCR, the repertoire was profiled, and TCRdb retains in-frame clones only, with some absent. Among 85,000 to 95,000 clones listed, roughly nine tenths were seen once. The sequencing sample was made of peripheral blood. This chain links TRBV4-1 with TRBJ1-5, with 8 bases aligning to TRBD1. The TCR originated in a woman of 80 years or more with active COVID-19. CDR3 sequence (DNA): TGCGCCAGCAGCCCGACGGGACAGGTGTGGCAGCCCCAGCATTTT. Residues: CASSPTGQVWQPQHF.